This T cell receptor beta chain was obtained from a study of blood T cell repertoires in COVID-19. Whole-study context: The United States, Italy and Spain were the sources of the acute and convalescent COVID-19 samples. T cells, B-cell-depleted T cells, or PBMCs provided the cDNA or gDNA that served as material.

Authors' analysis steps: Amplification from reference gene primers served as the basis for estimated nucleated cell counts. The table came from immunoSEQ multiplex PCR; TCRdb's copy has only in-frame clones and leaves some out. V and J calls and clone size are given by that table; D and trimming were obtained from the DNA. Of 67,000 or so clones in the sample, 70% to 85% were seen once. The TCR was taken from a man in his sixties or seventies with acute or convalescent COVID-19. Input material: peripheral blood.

The DNA for the CDR3 is TGTGCCAGCAGCCACTCAGGGGCTGGGGGAGATACGCAGTATTTT. It is translated as CASSHSGAGGDTQYF. This chain connects TRBV5-4 to TRBJ2-3; TRBD1 might be the D (6 bases). This CDR3 spans 15 amino acids. V was trimmed by 4 bases and J by 5 bases, leaving 17 bases between them. Germline loops: CDR1 SGHNT, CDR2 YYREEE (reference sequence).